These 19 T cell receptor beta chains share one sample of origin, sequenced in a study of identical twins. Via MiXCR, TCRdb re-called the 5' RACE reads, giving one row per CDR3 protein. Of about 520,000 distinct CDR3 sequences in the sample, approximately 22% are singletons; the top ten hold about 0.99%. These data were also reused for a study on T cells expressing NK-cell markers.

The sequencing input was CD4+ T cells sorted from blood. The receptors derive from a woman aged 18-30 years in good health.

The chain is built from TRBV10-3 and TRBJ2-5; 7 bases are a match to TRBD2. CDR3 length equals 14 residues. The germline V gene encodes CDR1 ENHRY and CDR2 SYGVKD. The trim removed 8 bases at V and 4 bases at J, leaving 10 bases unmatched. The CDR3: CAIRPGEGGETQYF. The DNA of the CDR3 is TGTGCCATCCGCCCGGGGGAGGGAGGAGAGACCCAGTACTTC.

The V and J genes are TRBV20-1 and TRBJ1-2; the match to TRBD1 covers 7 bases. From germline, CDR1 is DFQATT and CDR2 SNEGSKA (reference sequence). The CDR3 contains 14 residues. After removal of 6 bases from V and 0 bases from J, the junction contained 7 bases not matched to a gene. CDR3 region: CSASGTAANYGYTF. In nucleotides, the CDR3 is TGCAGTGCGTCTGGGACAGCAGCTAACTATGGCTACACCTTC.

This sequence joins TRBV6-1 and TRBJ2-3; D is ambiguous. The V gene lost 8 bases and the J gene lost 1 base, with 10 bases spanning the gap. CDR1 is MNHNS, CDR2 SASEGT, per germline. The CDR3 extends over 13 amino acids. The CDR3 sequence is CASGWKGTDTQYF. The CDR3, as DNA: TGTGCCAGCGGGTGGAAGGGCACAGATACGCAGTATTTT.

In this sample, this clonotype turned up a few times. The chain couples TRBV7-2 to TRBJ2-2; D may be TRBD1 (6 bases). The CDR3 covers 14 residues. Germline loops: CDR1 SGHTA, CDR2 FQGNSA. Trimming cost V 0 bases and J 8 bases, with 10 bases left between them. CDR3 protein: CASSLAPQGGELFF. CDR3 coding DNA: TGTGCCAGCAGCTTAGCACCCCAGGGGGGGGAGCTGTTTTTT.

This clonotype was counted between two and nine times. The chain uses TRBV15 and TRBJ2-7; 10 nucleotides match TRBD2. The germline gives CDR1 LNHNV, CDR2 YYDKDF (reference sequence). The CDR3 contains 15 residues. Germline trimming cut 5 bases from V and 3 bases from J; bases unmatched to any gene: 7. CDR3 coding DNA: TGTGCCACCAGCCTCTCTAGCGGGGGCCTCTACGAGCAGTACTTC. This gives the protein CATSLSSGGLYEQYF.

This clonotype was counted a few times. This chain links TRBV7-2 with TRBJ1-1; D remains ambiguous. The CDR3 consists of 14 residues. The germline CDR1 and CDR2 sequences are SGHTA and FQGNSA. V shed 9 bases and J shed 1 base, with 15 bases lying between them. The CDR3 nucleotides read TGTGCCAGTCGAAATGGAAAGGGGAACACTGAAGCTTTCTTT. It yields the protein CASRNGKGNTEAFF.

The rearrangement joins TRBV10-2 to TRBJ2-7; a weak D match, TRBD2 (6 bases). With 3 bases removed from V and 6 bases from J, the gap between germline ends came to 9 bases. The CDR3 runs to 12 residues. Germline CDR1 and CDR2: WSHSY and SAAADI. This CDR3 reads CASSDPGLEQYF. The CDR3 bases are TGCGCCAGCAGTGATCCGGGACTCGAGCAGTACTTC.

The chain couples TRBV10-3 to TRBJ2-2, with 11 bases identical to TRBD2. The CDR3 is made up of 16 amino acids. CDR1 ENHRY and CDR2 SYGVKD come from the germline V gene. J gave up 7 bases and V 10 bases, and 14 bases lay outside the gene matches. In DNA form, the CDR3 reads TGTGCCACCAGCCCCACTAGCGGGAGAGGTAACGGGGAGCTGTTTTTT. This codes for CATSPTSGRGNGELFF.

This chain uses TRBV5-1 with TRBJ2-3; D ambiguous. V dropped 1 base and J dropped 0 bases, with 15 bases sitting between them. CDR3 size: 17 residues. CDR1 and CDR2 from the germline V gene are SGHRS and YFSETQ. The CDR3 spells CASSLMYNPISTDTQYF. The DNA of the CDR3 is TGCGCCAGCAGCTTGATGTATAACCCGATCAGCACAGATACGCAGTATTTT.

The J gene is TRBJ1-1, the V gene TRBV9; tentative D call: TRBD1 (5 bases). CDR1 is SGDLS and CDR2 is YYNGEE in the germline V gene. Between the trimmed V and J ends, which lost 3 bases and 5 bases, there was a span of 14 bases. This CDR3 spans 14 amino acids. The CDR3 nucleotides read TGTGCCAGCAGCGCCGGCCAGGGTAGGACTGAAGCTTTCTTT. It yields the protein CASSAGQGRTEAFF.

This clonotype appeared many times. The gene calls are TRBV6-5 and TRBJ1-2; 8 positions match TRBD1. The V segment lost 2 bases and the J segment 4 bases; nucleotides outside the gene matches: 3. This CDR3 has 14 amino acids. Per the germline V gene, CDR1 is MNHEY and CDR2 is SVGAGI. CDR3 region: CASSYGQGGYGYTF. CDR3 DNA: TGTGCCAGCAGTTACGGACAGGGCGGCTATGGCTACACCTTC.

This chain uses TRBV20-1 with TRBJ2-7; the D is unclear. The CDR3 runs to 12 residues. Germline lookup yields CDR1 DFQATT and CDR2 SNEGSKA (reference sequence). V lost 3 bases and J lost 2, with 8 bases in between. CDR3 sequence (DNA): TGCAGTGCTAGCCAGATGACCTACGAGCAGTACTTC. Translating it yields CSASQMTYEQYF.

The chain combines TRBV20-1 with TRBJ1-1, with D tentatively TRBD1 (5 bases). The CDR3 extends over 10 amino acids. CDR1 DFQATT and CDR2 SNEGSKA come from the germline V gene (reference sequence). V lost 6 bases to trimming and J lost 11 bases, with 13 bases between them. The CDR3 DNA follows: TGCAGTGCCGAGGGGCAAGCTGCTTTCTTT. Encoded protein: CSAEGQAAFF.

This clonotype was observed a handful of times. J is TRBJ2-7 and V is TRBV5-5, with D perhaps TRBD2 (6 bases). The V end was cut by 4 bases, the J end by 4 bases, with 18 bases between. Germline CDR1 reads SGHKS; CDR2 reads YYEKEE (reference sequence). The CDR3 is 15 amino acids. The DNA for the CDR3 is TGTGCCAGCAGCCTTAGTAGCGGCCGGTTATACGAGCAGTACTTC. Residues: CASSLSSGRLYEQYF.

This clonotype was recorded a few times. The J gene is TRBJ2-2, the V gene TRBV20-1; D remains unclear. The CDR3 sequence is 13 residues long. In germline, CDR1 is DFQATT, CDR2 SNEGSKA (reference sequence). Trimming removed 6 bases at V and 3 bases at J, with 11 bases between. As DNA, the CDR3 is TGCAGTGCGCAAAAAGCGTACACCGGGGAGCTGTTTTTT. As protein: CSAQKAYTGELFF.

This clonotype was seen a few times. This sequence joins TRBV20-1 and TRBJ1-4, with a tentative D call TRBD1 (5 bases). CDR1 and CDR2 from the germline V gene are DFQATT and SNEGSKA (reference sequence). V lost 5 bases and J lost 13, with 14 bases in between. The CDR3 spans 11 residues. The CDR3 here is CSAEEGDGLFF. The CDR3, as DNA: TGCAGTGCTGAGGAAGGGGATGGACTGTTTTTT.

This clonotype was recorded many times. The chain combines TRBV12-3 or TRBV12-4 with TRBJ2-3; either TRBD1 or TRBD2 may fit D (5 bases each). The ends were cut back, 3 bases at V and 5 bases at J, with 12 bases in the middle. The CDR3 has 14 amino acids. Here the CDR3 reads CASSLLRGRDTQYF. The CDR3 bases are TGTGCCAGCAGTTTGTTGAGGGGTCGAGATACGCAGTATTTT.

This clonotype came up many times. The chain combines TRBV20-1 with TRBJ2-2; D gene uncertain. The CDR3 loop spans 14 amino acids. The V gene's germline CDR1 is DFQATT and CDR2 SNEGSKA (reference sequence). V was shortened by 3 bases and J by 6 bases, with 14 bases between the two germline ends. The CDR3 is CSASLASKAGELFF. CDR3 DNA sequence: TGCAGTGCTAGCCTCGCGTCCAAGGCCGGGGAGCTGTTTTTT.

This clonotype was seen more than once but under ten times. The V call is TRBV10-1, the J call TRBJ2-1, with D hard to call. The CDR3 loop spans 16 amino acids. Trimming took off 3 bases at V and 5 bases at J, with 17 bases between the two ends. Germline V gene sequence: CDR1 WNHNN, CDR2 SYGVQD (reference sequence). The CDR3 DNA follows: TGCGCCAGCAGTGACGCCGACCCCCTGACCAACAATGAGCAGTTCTTC. This codes for CASSDADPLTNNEQFF.